These 14 T cell receptor beta chains originate from one sample sequenced in a study of blood T cell repertoires in COVID-19. Assay: immunoSEQ multiplex PCR; the TCRdb copy retains only in-frame clones and omits some. The sample records approximately 140,000 clones, about 83% being singletons. Sequenced: PBMCs or T cells enriched from blood (not recorded which). The origin of the receptors is a woman in her 50s with acute COVID-19.

This clone was found once. The V and J genes are TRBV23-1 and TRBJ2-3, with a weak D call TRBD2 (6 bases). TRBV23-1 is assigned to the ORF class and has an uncertain function. The CDR3 is made up of 17 amino acids. V was pared by 3 bases and J by 3 bases, with 19 bases between. This CDR3 is CASSQPVRRAGTDTQYF. The CDR3 DNA follows: TGCGCCAGCAGTCAGCCGGTTAGGAGGGCGGGGACAGATACGCAGTATTTT.

V and J are TRBV18 and TRBJ2-5; TRBD1 is a possible D gene (6 bases). The germline CDR1 and CDR2 sequences are KGHSH and LQKENI. The CDR3 totals 14 residues. V lost 5 bases and J lost 4, with 14 bases in between. The CDR3 DNA is TGTGCCAGCTCATCGATGGACAGAATAGAGACCCAGTACTTC. Translated: CASSSMDRIETQYF. Based on the CDR3 plus reference TRBV18 and TRBJ2-5, the full variable domain is NAGVMQNPRHLVRRRGQEARLRCSPMKGHSHVYWYRQLPEEGLKFMVYLQKENIIDESGMPKERFSAEFPKEGPSILRIQQVVRGDSAAYFCASSSMDRIETQYFGPGTRLLVL.

This clone has only one observation. This chain uses TRBV7-8 with TRBJ2-7; D not certain. CDR1 and CDR2 (germline): SGHVS, FQNEAQ. Between the trimmed V and J ends, which lost 2 bases and 5 bases, there was a span of 4 bases. The CDR3 contains 11 residues. The CDR3 DNA reads TGTGCCAGCAGCTTAAGCCACGAGCAGTACTTC. Protein sequence: CASSLSHEQYF.

The chain is built from TRBV6-5 and TRBJ2-2, with D unresolved. CDR3 length equals 15 residues. The germline CDR1 and CDR2 sequences are MNHEY and SVGAGI. V lost 6 bases to trimming and J lost 6 bases, with 17 bases between them. CDR3 amino acids: CASRVPGLLAGELFF. The CDR3 DNA is TGTGCCAGCAGGGTGCCGGGTCTCCTTGCCGGGGAGCTGTTTTTT.

This rearrangement joins TRBV6-2 or TRBV6-3 to TRBJ1-5, with D tentatively TRBD1 (5 bases). V was shortened by 2 bases and J by 11 bases, with 16 bases between the two germline ends. The CDR3 runs to 14 residues. Germline V gives CDR1 MNHEY, CDR2 SVGEGT. CDR3 residues: CASSYGGVRVSQHF. The CDR3 region has the DNA TGTGCCAGCAGTTACGGTGGGGTCAGGGTGTCCCAGCATTTT.

The chain recombines TRBV3-1 (or the pseudogene TRBV3-2) with TRBJ1-6; tentative D call: TRBD1 (6 bases). The V gene's germline CDR1 is LGHDT and CDR2 YNNKEL (reference sequence). Trimming left V 1 base short and J 9 bases short, with 16 bases between. The CDR3 consists of 16 residues. CDR3 nucleotide sequence: TGTGCCAGCAGCCAAGGGGCAAACAGGGCGGGTTCACCCCTCCACTTT. It yields the protein CASSQGANRAGSPLHF.

V usage is TRBV7-2 and J usage is TRBJ2-1, with 14 bases aligning to TRBD2. The CDR3 sequence is 17 residues long. V was pared by 8 bases and J by 10 bases, with 16 bases of the junction left unmatched. CDR1 and CDR2 (germline): SGHTA, FQGNSA. The chain's CDR3 is CASPYGDGTSGGVEQFF. DNA for the CDR3: TGTGCCAGCCCCTATGGGGATGGGACTAGCGGGGGCGTAGAGCAGTTCTTC.

The gene calls are TRBV7-9 and TRBJ1-1; the match to TRBD1 covers 11 bases. J was trimmed by 4 bases and V by 3 bases; bases with no gene match: 7. Germline CDR1 reads SEHNR; CDR2 reads FQNEAQ (reference sequence). The CDR3 length is 16 residues. CDR3 region: CASSLDPGQGGTEAFF. In DNA form, the CDR3 reads TGTGCCAGCAGCTTGGACCCGGGACAGGGGGGCACTGAAGCTTTCTTT.

The gene calls are TRBV5-6 and TRBJ1-4; 7 nucleotides line up with TRBD1. Germline trimming cut 3 bases from V and 6 bases from J; bases unmatched to any gene: 11. The germline V gene encodes CDR1 SGHDT and CDR2 YYEEEE. The CDR3 has 16 residues. The CDR3 nucleotides read TGTGCCAGCAGCTCTTCTTCCGGGACAGAGTATGAAAAACTGTTTTTT. Amino acid sequence: CASSSSSGTEYEKLFF.

This sequence joins TRBV7-3 and TRBJ2-5; TRBD2 aligns across 12 bases. V dropped 0 bases and J dropped 4; count of bases not matched to a gene: 6. CDR1 and CDR2 from the germline V gene are SGHTA and FQGTGA. The CDR3 is 17 amino acids. The DNA for the CDR3 is TGTGCCAGCAGCTTAACGGGAGCTAGCGGGAGGGGAGAGACCCAGTACTTC. It yields the protein CASSLTGASGRGETQYF.

The count of this clone is one. The J gene is TRBJ2-7, the V gene TRBV5-1, with 8 bases identical to TRBD2. This CDR3 spans 14 amino acids. Germline V lookup: CDR1 SGHRS, CDR2 YFSETQ. V dropped 0 bases and J dropped 2; count of bases not matched to a gene: 1. DNA for the CDR3: TGCGCCAGCAGCTTGGGGGGACTAGCCTACGAGCAGTACTTC. As protein: CASSLGGLAYEQYF.

The chain joins TRBV6-1 to TRBJ2-3; 11 bases map to TRBD2. Trimming cost V 2 bases and J 0 bases; bases outside gene matches: 4. From germline, CDR1 is MNHNS and CDR2 SASEGT. This CDR3 is 17 amino acids long. The CDR3 sequence: CASSEFRTSGSTDTQYF. DNA for the CDR3: TGTGCCAGCAGTGAATTCAGGACTAGCGGGAGCACAGATACGCAGTATTTT.

In DNA, the CDR3 is TGTGCCAGCAGCTCCCCCCCCGGGACTAGCGGGACGCGCAATGAGCAGTTCTTC. It yields the protein CASSSPPGTSGTRNEQFF. The chain is built from TRBV7-3 and TRBJ2-1; 13 bases map to TRBD2. This CDR3 is built from 18 residues. V shed 4 bases and J 6 bases; nucleotides not matched to a gene: 12. In germline, CDR1 is SGHTA, CDR2 FQGTGA.

This chain connects TRBV7-9 to TRBJ1-3; the match to TRBD1 covers 9 bases. Germline V gene sequence: CDR1 SEHNR, CDR2 FQNEAQ (reference sequence). Trimming took 8 bases from V and 0 from J; bases not matched to a gene: 2. CDR3 size: 14 residues. The CDR3 spells CASGQGRSGNTIYF. CDR3 DNA: TGTGCCAGCGGACAGGGGCGCTCTGGAAACACCATATATTTT.